This T cell receptor beta chain is drawn from a study of monozygotic twins with inflammatory bowel disease. Study-wide points: Limited statistical power may explain no repertoire similarity difference between concordant and discordant twins.

For every donor, one blood sample of roughly 2.6 ml was drawn. Investigators pulled total RNA out of whole blood and did not sort T cells. Concerning this clonotype itself: Its target is unknown.

Template switching introduced UMIs that contain a 6-nucleotide sample barcode. TCRdb re-called the 5' RACE reads; every CDR3 protein appears as one record, without DNA. The table for this sample gives 210,000 or so distinct CDR3 sequences. Germline loops: CDR1 SGHVS, CDR2 FQNEAQ. The CDR3 sequence is 14 residues long. The sequencing input was blood. The chain employs TRBV7-8 and TRBJ1-5. This receptor was taken from a human donor with ulcerative colitis or Crohn's disease, or a healthy co-twin of an affected twin (not recorded which). The CDR3 reads CASSFLQSDQPQHF. The variable domain in full, completed from reference TRBV7-8 and TRBJ1-5, reads GAGVSQSPRYKVAKRGQDVALRCDPISGHVSLFWYQQALGQGPEFLTYFQNEAQLDKSGLPSDRFFAERPEGSVSTLKIQRTQQEDSAVYLCASSFLQSDQPQHFGDGTRLSIL.